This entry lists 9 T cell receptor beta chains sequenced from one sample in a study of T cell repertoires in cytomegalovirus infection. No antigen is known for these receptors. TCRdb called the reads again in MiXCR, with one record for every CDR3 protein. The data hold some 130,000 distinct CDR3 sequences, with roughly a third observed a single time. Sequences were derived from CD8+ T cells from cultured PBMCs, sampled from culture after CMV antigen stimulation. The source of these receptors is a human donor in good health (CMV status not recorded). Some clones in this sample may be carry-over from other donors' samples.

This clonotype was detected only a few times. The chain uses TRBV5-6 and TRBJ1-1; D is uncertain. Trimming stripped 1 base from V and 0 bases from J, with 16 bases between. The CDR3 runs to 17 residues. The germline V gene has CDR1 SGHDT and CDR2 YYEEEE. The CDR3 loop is CASSLQRVVTLNTEAFF. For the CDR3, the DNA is TGTGCCAGCAGCTTGCAACGGGTAGTAACGTTGAACACTGAAGCTTTCTTT.

The CDR3 reads CSADPTSTDTQYF. Written as DNA, the CDR3 is TGCAGTGCTGATCCGACTAGCACAGATACGCAGTATTTT. The J gene is TRBJ2-3, the V gene TRBV20-1; D gene ambiguous. The CDR3 loop spans 13 amino acids. Germline lookup yields CDR1 DFQATT and CDR2 SNEGSKA (reference sequence). The V and J ends lost 5 bases and 0 bases respectively, with 9 bases between them.

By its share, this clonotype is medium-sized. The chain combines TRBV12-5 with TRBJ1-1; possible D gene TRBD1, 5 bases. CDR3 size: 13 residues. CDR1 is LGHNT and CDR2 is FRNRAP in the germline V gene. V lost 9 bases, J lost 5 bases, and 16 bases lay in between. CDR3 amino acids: CASRWEGSTEAFF. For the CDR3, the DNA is TGTGCTAGCCGTTGGGAGGGGAGTACTGAAGCTTTCTTT. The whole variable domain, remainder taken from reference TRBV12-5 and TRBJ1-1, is DARVTQTPRHKVTEMGQEVTMRCQPILGHNTVFWYRQTMMQGLELLAYFRNRAPLDDSGMPKDRFSAEMPDATLATLKIQPSEPRDSAVYFCASRWEGSTEAFFGQGTRLTVV.

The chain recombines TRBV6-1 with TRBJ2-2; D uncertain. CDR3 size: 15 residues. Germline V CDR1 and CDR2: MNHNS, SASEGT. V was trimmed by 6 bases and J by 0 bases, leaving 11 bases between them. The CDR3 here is CASRSGRANTGELFF. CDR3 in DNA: TGTGCCAGCAGGAGTGGGCGCGCGAACACCGGGGAGCTGTTTTTT.

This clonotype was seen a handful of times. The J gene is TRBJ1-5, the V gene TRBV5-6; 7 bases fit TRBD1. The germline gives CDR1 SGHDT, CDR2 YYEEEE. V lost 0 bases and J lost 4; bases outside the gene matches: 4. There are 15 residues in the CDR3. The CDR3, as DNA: TGTGCCAGCAGCTTGGGGACAGGCGCTAATCAGCCCCAGCATTTT. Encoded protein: CASSLGTGANQPQHF.

The chain's CDR3 is CSARTTGHGYTF. Here the CDR3 DNA reads TGCAGTGCTAGGACGACAGGGCATGGCTACACCTTC. The chain combines TRBV20-1 with TRBJ1-2; 7 bases are shared with TRBD1. J was trimmed by 6 bases and V by 3 bases; bases with no gene match: 4. The CDR3 covers 12 residues. From germline, CDR1 is DFQATT and CDR2 SNEGSKA (reference sequence).

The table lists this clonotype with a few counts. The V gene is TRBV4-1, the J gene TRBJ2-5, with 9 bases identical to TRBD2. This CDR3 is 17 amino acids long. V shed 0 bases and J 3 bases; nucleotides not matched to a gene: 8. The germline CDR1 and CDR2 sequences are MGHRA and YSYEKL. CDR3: CASSQDPSGGREETQYF. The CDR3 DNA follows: TGCGCCAGCAGCCAAGATCCGAGCGGGGGGAGGGAAGAGACCCAGTACTTC.

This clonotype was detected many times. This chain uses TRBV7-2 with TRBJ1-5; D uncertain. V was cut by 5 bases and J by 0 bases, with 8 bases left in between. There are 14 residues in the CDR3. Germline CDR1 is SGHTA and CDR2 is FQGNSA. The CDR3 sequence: CASSPVGSNQPQHF. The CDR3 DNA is TGTGCCAGCAGCCCAGTGGGTAGCAATCAGCCCCAGCATTTT.

For the CDR3, the DNA is TGTGCCAGCAGCCTTTCCCCGGGGGGGGCTGAGCAGTTCTTC. Amino acid sequence: CASSLSPGGAEQFF. The V gene is TRBV11-1, the J gene TRBJ2-1, with 8 positions matching TRBD2. The length of the CDR3 is 14 residues. V was pared by 5 bases and J by 9 bases, with 9 bases of the junction left unmatched. From germline, CDR1 is SGHAT and CDR2 FQDESV (reference sequence). Together with reference TRBV11-1 and TRBJ2-1, the CDR3 gives the full variable domain: EAEVAQSPRYKITEKSQAVAFWCDPISGHATLYWYRQILGQGPELLVQFQDESVVDDSQLPKDRFSAERLKGVDSTLKIQPAELGDSAMYLCASSLSPGGAEQFFGPGTRLTVL.